This TCR beta chain was documented in a study of blood T cell repertoires in COVID-19. The germline CDR1 and CDR2 sequences are SGHRS and YFSETQ. The ends were cut back, 0 bases at V and 0 bases at J, with 10 bases in the middle. The CDR3 totals 16 residues. Original methodology: The authors estimated nucleated cell counts from reference gene primer amplification. Generated by immunoSEQ multiplex PCR, the TCRdb table keeps only in-frame clones and is missing some. From that table come the V and J calls and clone size; the DNA was used to work out D and trimming. This sample carries hundreds of thousands of clones, more than 75% of them seen once, and the ten largest clones take approximately 6.2%.

This chain joins TRBV5-1 and TRBJ1-3; no firm D call. The source is a man in his 60s who had recovered from COVID-19. The specimen sequenced was peripheral blood. CDR3 DNA sequence: TGCGCCAGCAGCTTGGGTCAGGTTATCTCTGGAAACACCATATATTTT. Translated, it gives CASSLGQVISGNTIYF.